This TCR beta chain is from a study of graft-versus-host responses after intestinal transplantation. Assay: immunoSEQ multiplex PCR; the TCRdb copy retains only in-frame clones and omits some. The data show 9,500 to 10,000 clones, about 90% seen once. The CDR3 is 15 amino acids. CDR1 and CDR2 (germline): SGHTA, FQGNSA. Trimming took 3 bases from V and 0 from J, leaving 9 bases between them. This TCR derives from a human patient who received an intestinal transplant, so some T cells may come from the graft donor. The chain is built from TRBV7-2 and TRBJ1-5; maybe TRBD1 (6 bases). Sample: PBMCs, taken just over 42 days after intestinal transplant. CDR3: CASSFRGGSNQPQHF. The CDR3 nucleotides are TGTGCCAGCAGCTTCAGGGGTGGTAGCAATCAGCCCCAGCATTTT. The whole variable domain, filled in from reference TRBV7-2 and TRBJ1-5, reads GAGVSQSPSNKVTEKGKDVELRCDPISGHTALYWYRQSLGQGLEFLIYFQGNSAPDKSGLPSDRFSAERTGGSVSTLTIQRTQQEDSAVYLCASSFRGGSNQPQHFGDGTRLSIL.